The rows below give T cell receptor beta chains drawn from one sample of a study of shared clonotypes between healthy human individuals. Sequenced by immunoSEQ multiplex PCR; TCRdb stores in-frame clones only, minus some. Of about 700,000 clones listed, about 91% are singletons. The sequencing input was naive CD8+ T cells sorted from blood. These TCRs come from a man under 40 in good health. CDR3s include the opening cysteine and the closing phenylalanine or tryptophan. A D gene is named only where the DNA matches it firmly. Expanded clones are given a class, and other clones once, few, many or no size at all.

D	size	V	J	DNA	CDR3
NA	NA	TRBV11-2	TRBJ2-5	TGTGCCAGCAGCTCTCAGGGGCAGGAGACCCAGTACTTC	CASSSQGQETQYF
TRBD2	NA	TRBV7-9	TRBJ2-3	TGTGCCAGCAGCTTAAGTGCGGGGGGGAACACAGATACGCAGTATTTT	CASSLSAGGNTDTQYF
TRBD2	NA	TRBV5-6	TRBJ2-1	TGTGCCAGCAGCTTGGGACTAGCGGGGTTCTACAATGAGCAGTTCTTC	CASSLGLAGFYNEQFF
NA	NA	TRBV5-8	TRBJ2-6	TGTGCCAGCACCCACTCTGGGGCCAACGTCCTGACTTTC	CASTHSGANVLTF
TRBD1	NA	TRBV7-9	TRBJ2-5	TGTGCCAGCAGCTTAGTCACAGGGGGACAAGAGACCCAGTACTTC	CASSLVTGGQETQYF
TRBD2	NA	TRBV19	TRBJ2-1	TGTGCCAGTAGTATGGTGACTAGCGGGATAGTTGGGCAGTTCTTC	CASSMVTSGIVGQFF
TRBD2	NA	TRBV5-1	TRBJ2-7	TGCGCCAGCAGCACAGATCCCGGGACTAGCAGAATTTACGAGCAGTACTTC	CASSTDPGTSRIYEQYF
TRBD2	NA	TRBV10-2	TRBJ2-7	TGCGCCAGCAGTGAGTCGACTAGCGGGTGGCAGACCTACGAGCAGTACTTC	CASSESTSGWQTYEQYF
NA	NA	TRBV5-5	TRBJ2-2	TGTGCCAGCAGCTTGGACAGAGCTACCGGGGAGCTGTTTTTT	CASSLDRATGELFF
TRBD2	NA	TRBV5-5	TRBJ2-1	TGTGCCAGCAGCTTGCGCGCTAGCGGAGTCTCCTACAATGAGCAGTTCTTC	CASSLRASGVSYNEQFF
NA	once	TRBV15	TRBJ2-5	TGTGCCACCAGCAGAGAATTGGGGGTTCAAGAGACCCAGTACTTC	CATSRELGVQETQYF
TRBD1	NA	TRBV11-2	TRBJ1-4	TGTGCCAGCAGCTCGCCGGGACAGGGTAATGAAAAACTGTTTTTT	CASSSPGQGNEKLFF
NA	NA	TRBV2	TRBJ1-2	TGTGCCAGCAGTGAAGCGGGTCTCGCAGGCTATGGCTACACCTTC	CASSEAGLAGYGYTF
NA	NA	TRBV7-9	TRBJ2-1	TGTGCCAGCAGCCCTAGCGGGGAGACAGGGGCTGCTGCCTACAATGAGCAGTTCTTC	CASSPSGETGAAAYNEQFF
TRBD2	NA	TRBV5-8	TRBJ2-7	TGTGCCAGCAGCCTACAGCGGGAGGGCCACTCCTACGAGCAGTACTTC	CASSLQREGHSYEQYF
TRBD1	NA	TRBV27	TRBJ2-7	TGTGCCAGCAGTTTAACAAGGACAGGGGACTACGAGCAGTACTTC	CASSLTRTGDYEQYF
NA	NA	TRBV28	TRBJ1-2	TGTGCCAGCAGTTTATTCAATGCAGGGAACTATGGCTACACCTTC	CASSLFNAGNYGYTF
NA	NA	TRBV11-2	TRBJ1-2	TGTGCCAGCAGCGTTCCCGGGGACGATATGAGCTACACCTTC	CASSVPGDDMSYTF